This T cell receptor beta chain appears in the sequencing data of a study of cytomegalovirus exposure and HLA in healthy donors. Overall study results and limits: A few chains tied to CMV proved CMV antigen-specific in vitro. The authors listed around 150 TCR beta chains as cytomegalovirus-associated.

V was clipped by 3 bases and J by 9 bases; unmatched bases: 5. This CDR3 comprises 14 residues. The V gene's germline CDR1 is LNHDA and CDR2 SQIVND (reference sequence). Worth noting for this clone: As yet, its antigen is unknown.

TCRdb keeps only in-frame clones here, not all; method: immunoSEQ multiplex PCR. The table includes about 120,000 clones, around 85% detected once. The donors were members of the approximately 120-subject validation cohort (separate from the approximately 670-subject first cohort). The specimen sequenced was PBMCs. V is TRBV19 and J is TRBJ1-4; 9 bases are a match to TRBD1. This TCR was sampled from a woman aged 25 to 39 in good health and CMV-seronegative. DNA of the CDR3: TGTGCCAGTAGTATGGGGACAGGGTTGAAAAAACTGTTTTTT. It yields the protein CASSMGTGLKKLFF.